This T cell receptor (beta chain) is drawn from a study of T cell responses to AZD1222 COVID-19 vaccine. Whole-study findings and limits: Baseline serostatus was positive in only a handful of AZD1222 recipients. Donors were mostly white British, more females; clonal diversity possibly underestimated. Reports indicate that nearly half of spike-specific TCRs are directed at unmutated variant regions.

Produced via immunoSEQ multiplex PCR; TCRdb's table is partial and in-frame only. Of 110,000 or so clones listed, 90% to 95% are singletons. For this clone: The antigen is undetermined.

CDR3 length: 14 residues. Germline V gene sequence: CDR1 KGHSH, CDR2 LQKENI. Trimming removed 3 bases from V and 9 bases from J, with 17 bases in between. This TCR was sampled from an adult in good health. The genes are TRBV18 and TRBJ1-2, with D unclear. The source material was peripheral blood, sampled on day 0 of AZD1222 vaccination. In DNA, the CDR3 is TGTGCCAGCTCACCCCTCTGGGCCCAAGGGAGCTACACCTTC. It yields the protein CASSPLWAQGSYTF.